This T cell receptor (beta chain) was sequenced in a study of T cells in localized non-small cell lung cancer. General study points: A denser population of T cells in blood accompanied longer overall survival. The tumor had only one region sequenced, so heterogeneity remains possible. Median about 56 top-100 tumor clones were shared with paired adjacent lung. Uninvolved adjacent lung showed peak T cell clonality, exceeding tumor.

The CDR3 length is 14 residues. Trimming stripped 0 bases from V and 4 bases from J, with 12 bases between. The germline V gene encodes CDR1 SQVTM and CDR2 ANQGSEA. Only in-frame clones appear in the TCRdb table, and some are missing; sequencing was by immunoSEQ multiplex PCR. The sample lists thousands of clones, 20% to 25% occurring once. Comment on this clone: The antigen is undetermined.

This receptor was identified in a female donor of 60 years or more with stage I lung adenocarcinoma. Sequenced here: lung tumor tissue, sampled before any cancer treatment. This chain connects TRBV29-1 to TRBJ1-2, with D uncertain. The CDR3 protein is CSVEDQSASYGYTF. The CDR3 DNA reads TGCAGCGTTGAAGATCAATCAGCTAGCTATGGCTACACCTTC.